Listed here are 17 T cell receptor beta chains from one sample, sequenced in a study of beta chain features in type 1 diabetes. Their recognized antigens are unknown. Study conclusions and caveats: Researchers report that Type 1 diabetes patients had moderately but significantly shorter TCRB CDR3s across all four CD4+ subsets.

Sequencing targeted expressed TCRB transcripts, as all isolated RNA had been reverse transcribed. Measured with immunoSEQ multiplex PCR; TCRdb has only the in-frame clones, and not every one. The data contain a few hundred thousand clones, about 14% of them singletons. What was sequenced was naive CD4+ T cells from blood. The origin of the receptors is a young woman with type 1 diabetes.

CDR3 sequence: CASSPSRGTGGYEQYF. DNA for the CDR3: TGTGCCAGCAGTCCCTCCCGTGGGACAGGGGGTTACGAGCAGTACTTC. This chain connects TRBV28 to TRBJ2-7; 11 bases fit TRBD1. The CDR3 sequence is 16 residues long. Germline trimming cut 5 bases from V and 4 bases from J; bases unmatched to any gene: 10. CDR1 is MDHEN and CDR2 is SYDVKM in the germline V gene.

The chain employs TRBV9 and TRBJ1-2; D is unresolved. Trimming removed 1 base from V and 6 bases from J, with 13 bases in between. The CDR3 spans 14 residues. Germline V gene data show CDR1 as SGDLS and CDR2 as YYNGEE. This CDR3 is CASSVSLGLNGYTF. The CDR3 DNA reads TGTGCCAGCAGCGTAAGCCTAGGACTGAATGGCTACACCTTC.

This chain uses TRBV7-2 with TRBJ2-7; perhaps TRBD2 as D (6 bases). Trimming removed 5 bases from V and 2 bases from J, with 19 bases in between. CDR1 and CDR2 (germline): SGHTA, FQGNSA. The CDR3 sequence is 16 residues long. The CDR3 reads CASSPKIADTPYEQYF. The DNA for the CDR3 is TGTGCCAGCAGCCCTAAAATAGCGGACACCCCCTACGAGCAGTACTTC.

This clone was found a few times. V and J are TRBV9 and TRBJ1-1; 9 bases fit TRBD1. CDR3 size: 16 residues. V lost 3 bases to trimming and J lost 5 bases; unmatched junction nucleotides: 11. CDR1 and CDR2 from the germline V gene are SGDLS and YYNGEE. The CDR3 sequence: CASSALQGALRTEAFF. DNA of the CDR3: TGTGCCAGCAGCGCATTACAGGGGGCATTGAGGACTGAAGCTTTCTTT.

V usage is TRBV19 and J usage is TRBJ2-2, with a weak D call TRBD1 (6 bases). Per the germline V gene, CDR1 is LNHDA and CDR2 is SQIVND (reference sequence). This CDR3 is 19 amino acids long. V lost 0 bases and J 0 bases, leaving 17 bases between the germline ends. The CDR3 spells CASSIDPGQLLPNTGELFF. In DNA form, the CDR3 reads TGTGCCAGTAGTATAGATCCTGGACAGCTCTTACCGAACACCGGGGAGCTGTTTTTT.

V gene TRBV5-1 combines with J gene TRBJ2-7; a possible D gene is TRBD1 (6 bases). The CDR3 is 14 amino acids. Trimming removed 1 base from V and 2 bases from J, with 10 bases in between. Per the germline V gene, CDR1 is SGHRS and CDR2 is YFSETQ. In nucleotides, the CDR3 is TGCGCCAGCAGCTTGCTTCCAGGGGCCTACGAGCAGTACTTC. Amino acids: CASSLLPGAYEQYF. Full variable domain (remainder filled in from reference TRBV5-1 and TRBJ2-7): KAGVTQTPRYLIKTRGQQVTLSCSPISGHRSVSWYQQTPGQGLQFLFEYFSETQRNKGNFPGRFSGRQFSNSRSEMNVSTLELGDSALYLCASSLLPGAYEQYFGPGTRLTVT.

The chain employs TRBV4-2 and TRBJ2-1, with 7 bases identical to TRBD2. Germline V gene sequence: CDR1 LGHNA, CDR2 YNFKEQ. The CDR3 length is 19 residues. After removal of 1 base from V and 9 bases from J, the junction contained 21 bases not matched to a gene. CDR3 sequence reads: CASSQGLLGRERGVGEQFF. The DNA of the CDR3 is TGTGCCAGCAGCCAAGGCCTCCTTGGGCGGGAGAGAGGTGTTGGTGAGCAGTTCTTC.

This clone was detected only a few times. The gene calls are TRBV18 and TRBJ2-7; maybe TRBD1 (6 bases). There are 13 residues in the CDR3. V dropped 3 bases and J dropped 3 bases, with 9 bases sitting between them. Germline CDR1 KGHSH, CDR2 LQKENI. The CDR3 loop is CASSPPDSYEQYV. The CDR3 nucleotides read TGTGCCAGCTCACCCCCGGACAGCTACGAGCAGTACGTC.

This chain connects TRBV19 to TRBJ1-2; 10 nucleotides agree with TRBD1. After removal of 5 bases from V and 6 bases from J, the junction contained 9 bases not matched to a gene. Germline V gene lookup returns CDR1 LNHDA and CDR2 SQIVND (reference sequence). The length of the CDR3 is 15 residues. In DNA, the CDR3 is TGTGCCAGTAGTCCCCTACGGACAGGGGGGGATGGCTACACCTTC. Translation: CASSPLRTGGDGYTF.

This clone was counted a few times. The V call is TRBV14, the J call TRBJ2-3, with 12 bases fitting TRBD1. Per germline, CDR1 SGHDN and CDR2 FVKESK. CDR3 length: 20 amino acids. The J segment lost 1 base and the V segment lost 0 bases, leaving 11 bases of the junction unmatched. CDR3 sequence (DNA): TGTGCCAGCAGCCAAGATGATTGGTGGGACAGGGGGCCGGGCACAGATACGCAGTATTTT. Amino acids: CASSQDDWWDRGPGTDTQYF.

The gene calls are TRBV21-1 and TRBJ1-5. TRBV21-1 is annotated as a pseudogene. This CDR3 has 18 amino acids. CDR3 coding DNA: TGTGCCAGCAGCAAAGCCCCCGGGGAGGGGAATAGCAATCAGCCCCAGCATTTT. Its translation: CASSKAPGEGNSNQPQHF.

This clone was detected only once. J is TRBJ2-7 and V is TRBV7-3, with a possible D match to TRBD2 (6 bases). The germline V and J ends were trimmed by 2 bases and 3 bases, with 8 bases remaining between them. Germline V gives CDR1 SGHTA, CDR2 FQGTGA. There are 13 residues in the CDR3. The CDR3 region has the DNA TGTGCCAGCAGCTTAGGGGGGAACTACGAGCAGTACTTC. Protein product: CASSLGGNYEQYF. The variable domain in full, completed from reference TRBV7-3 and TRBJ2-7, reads GAGVSQTPSNKVTEKGKYVELRCDPISGHTALYWYRQSLGQGPEFLIYFQGTGAADDSGLPNDRFFAVRPEGSVSTLKIQRTERGDSAVYLCASSLGGNYEQYFGPGTRLTVT.

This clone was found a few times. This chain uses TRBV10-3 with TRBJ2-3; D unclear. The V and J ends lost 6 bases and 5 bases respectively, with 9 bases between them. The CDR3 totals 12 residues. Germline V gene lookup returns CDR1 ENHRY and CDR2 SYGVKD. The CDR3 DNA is TGTGCCATCAGCCTGGCAGGAGATACGCAGTATTTT. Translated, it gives CAISLAGDTQYF.

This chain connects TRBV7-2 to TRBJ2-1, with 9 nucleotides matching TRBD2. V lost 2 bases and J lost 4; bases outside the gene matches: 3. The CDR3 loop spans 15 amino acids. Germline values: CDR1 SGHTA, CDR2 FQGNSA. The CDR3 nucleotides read TGTGCCAGCAGCTTATTGGCGGGAGGGTACAATGAGCAGTTCTTC. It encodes CASSLLAGGYNEQFF. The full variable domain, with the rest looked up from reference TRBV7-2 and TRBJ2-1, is GAGVSQSPSNKVTEKGKDVELRCDPISGHTALYWYRQSLGQGLEFLIYFQGNSAPDKSGLPSDRFSAERTGGSVSTLTIQRTQQEDSAVYLCASSLLAGGYNEQFFGPGTRLTVL.

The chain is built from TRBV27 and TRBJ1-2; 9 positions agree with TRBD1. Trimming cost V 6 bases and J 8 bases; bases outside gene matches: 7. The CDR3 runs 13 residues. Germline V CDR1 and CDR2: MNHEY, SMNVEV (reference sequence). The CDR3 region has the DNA TGTGCCAGCAGGATACAGGGGGCGGGGGGCTACACCTTC. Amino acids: CASRIQGAGGYTF.

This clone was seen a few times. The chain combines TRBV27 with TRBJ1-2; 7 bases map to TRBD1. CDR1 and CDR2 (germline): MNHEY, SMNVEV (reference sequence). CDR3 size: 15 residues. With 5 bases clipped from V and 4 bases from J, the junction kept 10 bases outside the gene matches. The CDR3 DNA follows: TGTGCCAGCAGTCGTCGACAGGGTATCACCTATGGCTACACCTTC. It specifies CASSRRQGITYGYTF.

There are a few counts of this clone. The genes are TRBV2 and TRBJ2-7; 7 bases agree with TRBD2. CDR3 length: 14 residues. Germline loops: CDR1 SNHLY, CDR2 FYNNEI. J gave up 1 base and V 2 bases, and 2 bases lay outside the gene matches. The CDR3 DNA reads TGTGCCAGCAGTGAACCCGGGAGGTCCTACGAGCAGTACGTC. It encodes CASSEPGRSYEQYV.